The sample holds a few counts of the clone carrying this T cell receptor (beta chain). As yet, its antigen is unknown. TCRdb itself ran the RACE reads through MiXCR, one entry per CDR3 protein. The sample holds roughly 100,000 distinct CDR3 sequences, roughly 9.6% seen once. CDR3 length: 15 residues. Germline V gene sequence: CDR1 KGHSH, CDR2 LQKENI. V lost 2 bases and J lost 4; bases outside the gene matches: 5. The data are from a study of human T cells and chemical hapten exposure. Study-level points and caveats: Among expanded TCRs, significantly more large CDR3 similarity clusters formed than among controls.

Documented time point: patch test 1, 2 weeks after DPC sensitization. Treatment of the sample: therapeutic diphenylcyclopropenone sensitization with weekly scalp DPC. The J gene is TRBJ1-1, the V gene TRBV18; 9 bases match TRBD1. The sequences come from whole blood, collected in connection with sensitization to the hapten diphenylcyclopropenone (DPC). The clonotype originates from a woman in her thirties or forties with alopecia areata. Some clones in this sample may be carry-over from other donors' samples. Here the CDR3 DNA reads TGTGCCAGCTCACCAGCCGGGACAGGGAGCACTGAAGCTTTCTTT. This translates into CASSPAGTGSTEAFF.